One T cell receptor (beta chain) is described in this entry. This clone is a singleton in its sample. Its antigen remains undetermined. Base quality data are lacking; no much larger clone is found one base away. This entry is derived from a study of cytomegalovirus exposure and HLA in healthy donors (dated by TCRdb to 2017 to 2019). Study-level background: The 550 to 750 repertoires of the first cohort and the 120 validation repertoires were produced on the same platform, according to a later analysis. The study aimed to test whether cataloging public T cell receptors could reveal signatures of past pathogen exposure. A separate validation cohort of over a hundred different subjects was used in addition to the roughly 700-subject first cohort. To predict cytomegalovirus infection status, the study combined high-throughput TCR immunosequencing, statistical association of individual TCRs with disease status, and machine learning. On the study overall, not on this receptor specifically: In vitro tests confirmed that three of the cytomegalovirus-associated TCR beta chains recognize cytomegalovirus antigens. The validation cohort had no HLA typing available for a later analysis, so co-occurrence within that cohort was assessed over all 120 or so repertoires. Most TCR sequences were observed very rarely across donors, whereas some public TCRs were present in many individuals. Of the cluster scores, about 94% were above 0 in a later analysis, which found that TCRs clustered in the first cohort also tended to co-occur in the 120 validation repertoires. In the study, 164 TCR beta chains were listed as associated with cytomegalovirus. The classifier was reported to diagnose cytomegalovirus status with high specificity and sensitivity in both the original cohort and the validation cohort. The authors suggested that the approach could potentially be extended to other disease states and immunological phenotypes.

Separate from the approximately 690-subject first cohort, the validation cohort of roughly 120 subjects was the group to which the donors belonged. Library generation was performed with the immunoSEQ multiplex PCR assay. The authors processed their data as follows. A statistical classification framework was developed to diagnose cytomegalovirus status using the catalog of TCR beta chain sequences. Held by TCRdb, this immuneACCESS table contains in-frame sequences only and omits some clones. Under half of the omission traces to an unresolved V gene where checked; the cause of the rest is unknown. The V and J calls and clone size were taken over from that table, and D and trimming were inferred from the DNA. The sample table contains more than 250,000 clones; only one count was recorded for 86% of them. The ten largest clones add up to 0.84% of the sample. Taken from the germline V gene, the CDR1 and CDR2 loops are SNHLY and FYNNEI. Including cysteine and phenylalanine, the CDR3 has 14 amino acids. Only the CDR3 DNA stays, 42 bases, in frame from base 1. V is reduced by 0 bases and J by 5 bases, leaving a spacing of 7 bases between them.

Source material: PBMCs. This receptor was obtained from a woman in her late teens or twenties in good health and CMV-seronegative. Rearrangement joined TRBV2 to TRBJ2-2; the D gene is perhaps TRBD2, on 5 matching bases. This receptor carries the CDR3 CASSEARVTGELFF. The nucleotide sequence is TGTGCCAGCAGTGAAGCGCGGGTTACCGGGGAGCTGTTTTTT.